This T cell receptor (beta chain) was sequenced during a study of blood T cell repertoires in COVID-19 (dated by TCRdb to the early 2020s). General notes on the study: The collaborator samples originated in the United States, Italy and Spain and spanned the acute and convalescent phases of COVID-19. The material from the prospective study consisted of cDNA or gDNA derived from T cells, B-cell-depleted T cells, or PBMCs. Subjects who had been exposed to COVID-19, were actively infected with it, or had recovered from it provided the deeply sampled blood TCRbeta repertoires that made up the dataset. The repertoires were released in a freely available public database intended as a resource for research on the immune response to SARS-CoV-2. Samples came from the ongoing ImmuneRACE study (first 160 participants) plus 1,254 subjects from 6 global collaborators. A de-identified subject ID, COVID-19 status, age in years and sex were almost always included in the sample metadata. Where available, HLA class I and class II types were taken from metadata supplied by the sample provider and were not determined by assay-based typing. Broad study findings and their caveats: Clinical and demographic metadata were provided uncurated, with the amount varying by source and participant.

TCRbeta CDR3 regions were amplified from genomic DNA using the immunoSEQ Assay, a bias-controlled multiplex PCR. In the authors' own workflow: Within the assay, amplification of reference gene primers was used to estimate how many nucleated cells each sample contained. Sequence reads were collapsed and filtered to measure the absolute abundance of every unique TCRbeta CDR3 rearrangement. Productive Simpson clonality was computed per sample as the square root of Simpson's diversity index over productive rearrangements. TCRdb provides this immuneACCESS table in a form limited to in-frame rearrangements. Some clones are lacking; in checked studies, under half of them reflect an unresolved V gene, and why the rest are absent is not known. Clone size and V and J calls were adopted from that table, with D and trimming inferred from the DNA. The table for this sample lists about 140,000 clones; roughly 76% of them were counted only once. Roughly 8.6% of the sample comes from the top ten.

Each collaborating institution followed its own protocols to collect whole blood in K2EDTA tubes. For TCRbeta analysis, collaborator samples were shipped as frozen whole blood, as isolated PBMCs, or as DNA extracted from either sample type. For this chain, trimming is 5 bases at the V end and 6 bases at the J end, and the number of junction bases without a gene match is 8. Based on the germline V gene, the CDR1 and CDR2 sequences are MDHEN and SYDVKM. The CDR3, from cysteine to phenylalanine, totals 16 residues. Only the CDR3 DNA stays, 48 bases, in frame from base 1. As regards this clone: Its recognized antigen is unknown. The record has no base qualities; no much larger clone is one base away.

Material for sequencing was peripheral blood. The rearrangement joined TRBV28 to TRBJ2-1; 12 bases in the middle match TRBD2. The receptor comes from a woman aged 45-65 years with active or convalescent COVID-19. The CDR3 here reads CASSLYLAGGPNEQFF. The nucleotide sequence reads TGTGCCAGCAGTCTCTATCTAGCGGGAGGGCCCAATGAGCAGTTCTTC. The variable domain in full, with residues beyond the CDR3 obtained from the reference TRBV28 and TRBJ2-1 genes, is DVKVTQSSRYLVKRTGEKVFLECVQDMDHENMFWYRQDPGLGLRLIYFSYDVKMKEKGDIPEGYSVSREKKERFSLILESASTNQTSMYLCASSLYLAGGPNEQFFGPGTRLTVL.